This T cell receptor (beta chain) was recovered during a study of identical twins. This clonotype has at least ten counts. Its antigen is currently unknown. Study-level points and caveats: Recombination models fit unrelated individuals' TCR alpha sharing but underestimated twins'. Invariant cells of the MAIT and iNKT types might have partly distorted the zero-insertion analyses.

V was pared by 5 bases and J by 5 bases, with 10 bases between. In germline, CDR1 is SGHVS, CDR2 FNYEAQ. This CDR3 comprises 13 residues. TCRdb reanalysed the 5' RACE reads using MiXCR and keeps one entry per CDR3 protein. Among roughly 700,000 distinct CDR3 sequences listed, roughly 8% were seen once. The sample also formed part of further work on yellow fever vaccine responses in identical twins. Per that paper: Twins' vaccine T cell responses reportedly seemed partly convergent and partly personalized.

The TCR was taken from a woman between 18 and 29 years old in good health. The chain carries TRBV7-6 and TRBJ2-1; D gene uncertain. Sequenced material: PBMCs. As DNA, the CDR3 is TGTGCCAGCAGCCCAAGATACGACAATGAGCAGTTCTTC. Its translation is CASSPRYDNEQFF.